Following are 21 T cell receptor beta chains from one sample sequenced in a study of cytomegalovirus exposure and HLA in healthy donors. PCR used 60 Vbeta primers and 13 Jbeta primers. The assay was immunoSEQ multiplex PCR, and TCRdb's table has in-frame clones only and misses some. The sample shows 150,000 to 200,000 clones, 70% to 90% of them seen only once. Sequenced: PBMCs. These TCRs come from a man aged 18 to 35 in good health and CMV-seropositive.

With respect to this clone: The junction departs from the called germline gene at one end, perhaps through a read error. The J gene is TRBJ1-6, the V gene TRBV5-1, with D tentatively TRBD1 (6 bases). This CDR3 spans 15 amino acids. The V gene's germline CDR1 is SGHRS and CDR2 YFSETQ. The chain's CDR3 is CASSQGQSYSSPLHF. The DNA of the CDR3 is TGCGCCAGCAGCCAAGGACAGTCTTATAGTTCACCCCTCCACTTT. The variable domain in full, with the rest retrieved from reference TRBV5-1 and TRBJ1-6, is KAGVTQTPRYLIKTRGQQVTLSCSPISGHRSVSWYQQTPGQGLQFLFEYFSETQRNKGNFPGRFSGRQFSNSRSEMNVSTLELGDSALYLCASSQGQSYSSPLHFGNGTRLTVT.

This rearrangement joins TRBV27 to TRBJ1-3, with D perhaps TRBD1 (5 bases). The CDR3 contains 14 residues. The germline V gene encodes CDR1 MNHEY and CDR2 SMNVEV (reference sequence). V was cut by 6 bases and J by 4 bases, with 13 bases left in between. The CDR3 region is CASRATGRGNTIYF. CDR3 coding DNA: TGTGCCAGCAGAGCTACAGGACGCGGAAACACCATATATTTT.

This chain connects TRBV19 to TRBJ1-5; D might be TRBD1 (5 bases). The CDR3 has 16 amino acids. The germline CDR1 and CDR2 sequences are LNHDA and SQIVND (reference sequence). The V end lost 6 bases, the J end lost 0 bases, and 15 bases lay between the germline ends. The CDR3 bases are TGTGCCAGTAGCCCCTTTGACAGTGATAGCAATCAGCCCCAGCATTTT. Translated: CASSPFDSDSNQPQHF. Variable domain in full (rest from reference TRBV19 and TRBJ1-5): DGGITQSPKYLFRKEGQNVTLSCEQNLNHDAMYWYRQDPGQGLRLIYYSQIVNDFQKGDIAEGYSVSREKKESFPLTVTSAQKNPTAFYLCASSPFDSDSNQPQHFGDGTRLSIL.

The chain links TRBV5-1 to TRBJ2-7, with a tentative D call TRBD1 (5 bases). The CDR3 is made up of 13 amino acids. Germline-derived CDR1 and CDR2 are SGHRS and YFSETQ. Trimming took off 1 base at V and 3 bases at J, with 8 bases between the two ends. The CDR3 region has the DNA TGCGCCAGCAGCTTGAGGGGCCTCTACGAGCAGTACTTC. It encodes CASSLRGLYEQYF.

The rearrangement links TRBV19 to TRBJ1-5; the D is unclear. The ends were cut back, 7 bases at V and 5 bases at J, with 9 bases in the middle. The CDR3 extends over 12 amino acids. Per the germline V gene, CDR1 is LNHDA and CDR2 is SQIVND (reference sequence). The CDR3 DNA sequence: TGTGCCAGTACAGGCAGTGATCAGCCCCAGCATTTT. Translation: CASTGSDQPQHF.

J is TRBJ2-1 and V is TRBV11-2; D may be TRBD1 (5 bases). The germline V gene has CDR1 SGHAT and CDR2 FQNNGV. CDR3 size: 16 residues. Trimming left V 5 bases short and J 6 bases short, with 20 bases between. The CDR3 is CASSQSPRDDFNEQFF. For the CDR3, the DNA is TGTGCCAGCAGCCAATCACCCAGGGATGACTTCAATGAGCAGTTCTTC.

The chain links TRBV5-1 to TRBJ2-3; 8 nucleotides agree with TRBD2. The CDR3 sequence is 14 residues long. V lost 0 bases and J lost 5; bases outside the gene matches: 2. Germline V gene sequence: CDR1 SGHRS, CDR2 YFSETQ. CDR3 amino acids: CASSLGAGVDTQYF. Written as DNA, the CDR3 is TGCGCCAGCAGCTTGGGAGCGGGGGTAGATACGCAGTATTTT. Based on the CDR3 plus reference TRBV5-1 and TRBJ2-3, the full variable domain is KAGVTQTPRYLIKTRGQQVTLSCSPISGHRSVSWYQQTPGQGLQFLFEYFSETQRNKGNFPGRFSGRQFSNSRSEMNVSTLELGDSALYLCASSLGAGVDTQYFGPGTRLTVL.

The chain uses TRBV7-9 and TRBJ2-3; the match to TRBD2 covers 10 bases. The CDR3 runs 17 residues. J lost 5 bases, V lost 3 bases, and 11 bases had no gene match. From germline, CDR1 is SEHNR and CDR2 FQNEAQ (reference sequence). The CDR3 here is CASSLDVAGGLGDTQYF. The DNA of the CDR3 is TGTGCCAGCAGCTTGGATGTAGCGGGGGGCCTCGGAGATACGCAGTATTTT.

This chain uses TRBV4-1 with TRBJ1-2; D remains unclear. CDR3 length equals 16 residues. V was trimmed by 0 bases and J by 0 bases, leaving 11 bases between them. The germline CDR1 and CDR2 sequences are MGHRA and YSYEKL. CDR3 nucleotide sequence: TGCGCCAGCAGCCAAGAGCCGACACGCGCTAACTATGGCTACACCTTC. This codes for CASSQEPTRANYGYTF.

This chain uses TRBV11-2 with TRBJ2-2; 8 nucleotides align to TRBD2. V lost 5 bases, J lost 6 bases, and 8 bases stayed unmatched. The CDR3 spans 15 residues. Germline CDR1 reads SGHAT; CDR2 reads FQNNGV. The CDR3, as DNA: TGTGCCAGCAGCCCCTGGACTAGCTCGGCCGGGGAGCTGTTTTTT. It codes for CASSPWTSSAGELFF.

About this clone itself: This CDR3 is also generated by other DNA sequences in the sample. The V gene is TRBV9, the J gene TRBJ1-4; D is perhaps TRBD1 (5 bases). Per the germline V gene, CDR1 is SGDLS and CDR2 is YYNGEE. The ends were cut back, 3 bases at V and 7 bases at J, with 10 bases in the middle. The length of the CDR3 is 13 residues. The CDR3 reads CASSEGFGEKLFF. The CDR3 DNA reads as TGTGCCAGCAGCGAGGGGTTTGGTGAAAAACTGTTTTTT.

The sample holds a few counts of this clone. The chain carries TRBV7-9 and TRBJ2-2, with TRBD1 matching over 9 bases. Looked up from germline, CDR1 is SEHNR and CDR2 is FQNEAQ (reference sequence). The CDR3 loop spans 13 amino acids. CDR3 sequence (DNA): TGTACTCCGGGACAGGGGAACACCGGGGAGCTGTTTTTT. Its protein is CTPGQGNTGELFF.

The rearrangement uses TRBV7-9 and TRBJ1-5, with no clear D. CDR3 length equals 15 residues. The V and J ends lost 5 bases and 5 bases respectively, with 16 bases between them. CDR1 SEHNR and CDR2 FQNEAQ come from the germline V gene (reference sequence). The CDR3 loop reads CASSPSLTGHQPQHF. The CDR3 nucleotides read TGTGCCAGCAGCCCCTCTCTAACGGGTCATCAGCCCCAGCATTTT. The full variable domain, in which reference TRBV7-9 and TRBJ1-5 provide the parts outside the CDR3, is DTGVSQNPRHKITKRGQNVTFRCDPISEHNRLYWYRQTLGQGPEFLTYFQNEAQLEKSRLLSDRFSAERPKGSFSTLEIQRTEQGDSAMYLCASSPSLTGHQPQHFGDGTRLSIL.

This clone was seen just once. The genes are TRBV11-2 and TRBJ1-5; perhaps TRBD1 as D (5 bases). The V end lost 1 base, the J end lost 7 bases, and 11 bases lay between the germline ends. Looked up from germline, CDR1 is SGHAT and CDR2 is FQNNGV. This CDR3 contains 14 residues. The CDR3 DNA reads TGTGCCAGCAGCTTAGGGGGGAGCGGGCAGCCCCAGCATTTT. Protein product: CASSLGGSGQPQHF. The full variable domain, rest sourced from reference TRBV11-2 and TRBJ1-5, is EAGVAQSPRYKIIEKRQSVAFWCNPISGHATLYWYQQILGQGPKLLIQFQNNGVVDDSQLPKDRFSAERLKGVDSTLKIQPAKLEDSAVYLCASSLGGSGQPQHFGDGTRLSIL.

V is TRBV7-9 and J is TRBJ2-1; D not certain. In germline, CDR1 is SEHNR, CDR2 FQNEAQ (reference sequence). Trimming left V 1 base short and J 6 bases short, with 7 bases between. The CDR3 is 13 amino acids. The CDR3: CASSLDPGNEQFF. CDR3 sequence (DNA): TGTGCCAGCAGCTTAGATCCCGGCAATGAGCAGTTCTTC.

The gene calls are TRBV7-3 and TRBJ2-2; 8 nucleotides align to TRBD2. The CDR3 has 14 residues. In germline, CDR1 is SGHTA, CDR2 FQGTGA. Losses at the gene ends were 7 bases for V and 5 bases for J; bases not matched to a gene: 6. The CDR3 sequence is CASKGGGTTGELFF. CDR3 nucleotides: TGTGCCAGCAAGGGCGGGGGGACTACCGGGGAGCTGTTTTTT.

Notes on this clone: The germline gene is not matched at one end of the junction; a read error may be the cause. This rearrangement joins TRBV11-2 to TRBJ1-4; D is ambiguous. The CDR3 runs to 14 residues. Germline V CDR1 and CDR2: SGHAT, FQNNGV. The CDR3 region has the DNA TGTGCCAGCAGCCTCGAACAGTTTAATGAAAGACTGTTTTTT. It codes for CASSLEQFNERLFF.

The sample holds a few counts of this clone. The chain uses TRBV27 and TRBJ2-7; the D gene is possibly TRBD2 (5 bases). Germline V gene data show CDR1 as MNHEY and CDR2 as SMNVEV (reference sequence). This CDR3 contains 13 residues. The germline V and J ends were trimmed by 6 bases and 1 base, with 10 bases remaining between them. CDR3 DNA sequence: TGTGCCAGCAGGAGAACTAGGTCCTACGAGCAGTACTTC. It codes for CASRRTRSYEQYF.

On this clone itself: The identical CDR3 is also encoded by other nucleotide sequences in the sample. The gene calls are TRBV10-3 and TRBJ1-2, with 7 bases lining up with TRBD1. CDR3 size: 14 residues. V was clipped by 3 bases and J by 4 bases; unmatched bases: 5. Germline V gene lookup returns CDR1 ENHRY and CDR2 SYGVKD. The CDR3 protein is CAISESAGGYGYTF. The DNA for the CDR3 is TGTGCCATCAGTGAATCGGCAGGGGGCTATGGCTACACCTTC.

The DNA for the CDR3 is TGTGCCAGCAGCGTACATGAGCGGGGGGGGTACTACGAGCAGTACTTC. Translating gives CASSVHERGGYYEQYF. The V and J genes are TRBV9 and TRBJ2-7, with 10 bases fitting TRBD2. CDR1 is SGDLS and CDR2 is YYNGEE in the germline V gene. V was pared by 1 base and J by 3 bases, with 7 bases of the junction left unmatched. CDR3 length: 16 residues.

The chain carries TRBV6-5 and TRBJ2-3, with TRBD1 matching over 7 bases. V shed 4 bases and J 6 bases; nucleotides not matched to a gene: 4. Per the germline V gene, CDR1 is MNHEY and CDR2 is SVGAGI. This CDR3 contains 13 residues. CDR3 sequence: CASSFTGADTQYF. CDR3 sequence (DNA): TGTGCCAGCAGTTTTACAGGGGCCGATACGCAGTATTTT.